This TCR beta chain stems from a study of blood T cell repertoires in COVID-19. Measured with immunoSEQ multiplex PCR; TCRdb has only the in-frame clones, and not every one. The sample includes under 300,000 clones, 70% to 90% of them seen just once. The germline CDR1 and CDR2 sequences are SGDLS and YYNGEE. The CDR3 consists of 15 residues. Trimming took 4 bases from V and 6 from J, leaving 16 bases between them. This sequence originates from a man aged 18 to 35 with active or convalescent COVID-19. The sample comprised peripheral blood. The chain links TRBV9 to TRBJ2-2; D unclear. The CDR3 bases are TGTGCCAGCAGCTCCCGATCTACCATCTCCGGGGAGCTGTTTTTT. Protein product: CASSSRSTISGELFF.